Below, one TCR beta chain is given with its context. V dropped 2 bases and J dropped 10 bases, with 12 bases sitting between them. This CDR3 has 14 residues. CDR1 is SGHTA and CDR2 is FQGNSA in the germline V gene. Measured with immunoSEQ multiplex PCR; TCRdb has only the in-frame clones, and not every one. The data contain roughly 51,000 clones, roughly 86% of them singletons. Documented time point: pretreatment peripheral blood. There were between 1 and 8 samples from each patient, taken pretreatment and on-treatment. These data belong to a study of PD-L1 blockade in urothelial cancer. Study-wide background: Atezolizumab (1,200 mg intravenously every 3 weeks) began around 2014 for patients. Patients with male sex and bladder-origin urothelial cancer accounted for about 85% of the roughly 30 enrolled. Per blood sample, T cells had a median of roughly 150,000.

The starting material was PBMCs, obtained around atezolizumab (anti-PD-L1) treatment. The V and J genes are TRBV7-2 and TRBJ1-6; a possible D gene is TRBD1 (6 bases). The TCR comes from a man between 60 and 75 years old with urothelial cancer. The CDR3 DNA is TGTGCCAGCAGCTTAAGGGGGATAGACTCACCCCTCCACTTT. Translating gives CASSLRGIDSPLHF.